The TCR beta chain under discussion was sequenced for a study of cytomegalovirus exposure and HLA in healthy donors. About the study: Most genotyped donors, 81% of 300 to 400, had Caucasian-associated genetic ancestry.

Remarks on this clone: The antigen remains unidentified.

With 60 Vbeta and 13 Jbeta primers, the PCR was carried out. Generated by immunoSEQ multiplex PCR, the TCRdb table keeps only in-frame clones and is missing some. The data hold 150,000 or so clones, with about four fifths observed a single time. Study-wide results and caveats: In vitro confirmation showed three CMV-associated chains to be CMV antigen specific. With DRB1 most and HLA-C fewest, TCR association rates differed between HLA loci in a later analysis.

CDR1 MGHRA and CDR2 YSYEKL come from the germline V gene. The length of the CDR3 is 15 residues. Unmatched junction bases numbered 8, after V lost 6 bases and J lost 4 bases. Whereas donors were nominally healthy upon sampling, unrecorded immune exposures were probable. The TCR sequence derives from a man aged 18-30 years in good health and CMV-seronegative. The source material was PBMCs. The J gene is TRBJ1-2, the V gene TRBV4-1; 10 bases line up with TRBD1. CDR3 in amino acids: CASRQGQGQVYGYTF. As DNA, the CDR3 is TGCGCCAGCAGACAGGGACAGGGGCAAGTCTATGGCTACACCTTC.